This T cell receptor (beta chain) was profiled in a study of blood T cell repertoires in COVID-19. Study in general: Sources were T cells, B-cell-depleted T cells, or PBMCs; the material itself was cDNA or gDNA.

In the authors' workflow: By means of reference gene primer amplification, nucleated cell counts were estimated. Sequencing used immunoSEQ multiplex PCR; TCRdb keeps in-frame clones, though not all of them. The V and J calls and the clone size are those of that table, but D and trimming were determined from the DNA. Of roughly 200,000 clones in the sample, roughly 84% were seen once. V was shortened by 1 base and J by 4 bases, with 10 bases between the two germline ends. The CDR3 covers 14 residues. Germline CDR1 and CDR2: SEHNR and FQNEAQ (reference sequence). On this clone: The identical CDR3 is also encoded by other nucleotide sequences in the sample.

The sequence came from a man in his forties or fifties with acute or convalescent COVID-19. Sequencing was carried out using peripheral blood. The chain employs TRBV7-9 and TRBJ1-1; D is perhaps TRBD1 (5 bases). CDR3 protein: CASSLGGGGTEAFF. CDR3 DNA sequence: TGTGCCAGCAGCTTAGGGGGCGGCGGCACTGAAGCTTTCTTT.